The clone carrying this TCR beta chain was counted many times. The target antigen is unknown. The entry originates in a study of Graves' ophthalmopathy and Graves' hyperthyroidism. Study-level findings and limits: Blood also held most thyroid clonotypes expanded above 0.001 frequency.

The TCR beta CDR3 regions underwent amplification from RNA transcripts. HTBI primers served in a first-round RT-PCR, which a second-round multiplex PCR followed. TCRdb used MiXCR to reprocess the multiplex PCR reads, holding one entry per CDR3 protein. The table lists about 400,000 distinct CDR3 sequences, around 20% of them singletons. Presentation of ophthalmopathy in the donors involved moderate-to-severe activity, CAS ≥3, NOSPECS ≥4 and a duration under 3 months. Clinical symptoms and serum thyroxine were used for diagnosis; TRAb, thyroid ultrasound and orbital computed tomography were also relied on. Trimming took 7 bases from V and 6 from J, leaving 25 bases between them. The CDR3 totals 16 residues. The germline V gene has CDR1 MNHEY and CDR2 SMNVEV (reference sequence).

The chain employs TRBV27 and TRBJ2-7, with D perhaps TRBD1 or TRBD2 (10 bases each). This clonotype was obtained from a young woman with Graves' ophthalmopathy. Input material: peripheral blood. CDR3 residues: CASTKAGGTGAAEQYF. CDR3 DNA sequence: TGTGCCAGCACCAAAGCGGGGGGGACAGGGGCTGCCGAGCAGTACTTC.